This is a list of T cell receptor beta chains from one sample in a study of sequential checkpoint blockade in melanoma. Sequencing used immunoSEQ multiplex PCR; TCRdb keeps in-frame clones, though not all of them. The sample consists of 31,000 or so clones, 65% to 90% of them appearing once. This specimen was CD8+ T cells sorted from blood (inferred from file names), taken from a patient given nivolumab and ipilimumab in sequence. These receptors all come from a human donor with melanoma. Both conserved end residues are part of each CDR3. The size entry is marked missing in some rows and otherwise reads once, few, many or a size class.

cdr3_aa j_call clone_size v_call
CASNFAGAGGDQPQHF TRBJ1-5 once TRBV28
CAVESDSYGYTF TRBJ1-2 NA TRBV7-9
CASSPMTGAITNTGELFF TRBJ2-2 NA TRBV28
CASSTGRAYEQYF TRBJ2-7 medium-sized TRBV7-9
CASSLGGSEQFF TRBJ2-1 NA TRBV5-5
CASSIVLFYEQYF TRBJ2-7 NA TRBV19
CASTATVYTEAFF TRBJ1-1 few TRBV19
CASSSLLPGLAGVEQFF TRBJ2-1 few TRBV7-6
CASGLAGGTGEQYF TRBJ2-7 NA TRBV28
CASSLTDTQYF TRBJ2-3 NA TRBV11-2
CANPNRDFDTGELFF TRBJ2-2 NA TRBV7-9